The clone carrying this T cell receptor beta chain showed up many times. The ends were cut back, 5 bases at V and 0 bases at J, with 13 bases in the middle. This CDR3 is built from 15 residues. The V gene's germline CDR1 is SGHVS and CDR2 FNYEAQ. The data are from a study of spatial heterogeneity in lung cancer. Each CDR3 protein gets one entry after TCRdb re-called the 5' RACE reads with MiXCR. The table has approximately 40,000 distinct CDR3 sequences, roughly 8% seen once; the top ten hold 25% to 35%. Time point denoted: sample taken at primary tumor resection. The material sequenced was PBMCs, taken at surgery. This clonotype originated in a male donor with early-stage non-small cell lung cancer. The chain is built from TRBV7-6 and TRBJ1-1; tentatively, D is TRBD1 (5 bases). CDR3 loop: CASSAQDKVNTEAFF. DNA for the CDR3: TGTGCCAGCAGCGCCCAGGACAAAGTGAACACTGAAGCTTTCTTT.